A selection of T cell receptor beta chains follows, all from one sample in a study of shared clonotypes between healthy human individuals. The method was immunoSEQ multiplex PCR; TCRdb's version includes in-frame clones alone and lacks a portion of them. Here the sample spans about 2.2 million clones, roughly 95% being singletons. Sequencing used naive CD8+ T cells from PBMCs. These TCRs come from a man between 18 and 29 years old in good health. Some clones in this sample may be carry-over from other donors' samples. The CDR3 runs from the conserved cysteine through the conserved F or W. The order of the fields is J gene, D gene, clone size, V gene, CDR3 protein, CDR3 DNA. A D gene is named only where the DNA matches it firmly. Where a row states a size, it is once, few, many or the class of an expanded clone; other rows omit it.

TRBJ2-1 | TRBD2 | - | TRBV9 | CASSASSGRASGEQFF | TGTGCCAGCAGCGCCTCTAGCGGGAGGGCCTCAGGTGAGCAGTTCTTC
TRBJ1-2 | - | - | TRBV15 | CATSIHPGGRNYGYTF | TGTGCCACCAGCATCCATCCAGGCGGCCGGAACTATGGCTACACCTTC
TRBJ2-1 | - | - | TRBV2 | CASSGAVSSYNEQFF | TGTGCCAGCAGTGGGGCGGTGAGCTCCTACAATGAGCAGTTCTTC
TRBJ2-7 | - | - | TRBV29-1 | CSVSSAQATYEQYF | TGCAGCGTTAGTTCTGCGCAGGCAACCTACGAGCAGTACTTC
TRBJ2-7 | TRBD2 | - | TRBV27 | CASSSGTSRRAYEQYF | TGTGCCAGCAGTTCCGGGACTAGTCGACGGGCCTACGAGCAGTACTTC
TRBJ1-4 | TRBD1 | - | TRBV11-2 | CASSSATGGIREKLFF | TGTGCCAGCAGCTCAGCGACAGGGGGCATTCGAGAAAAACTGTTTTTT
TRBJ2-1 | - | - | TRBV5-4 | CASSWGRADEQFF | TGTGCCAGCAGCTGGGGACGTGCTGATGAGCAGTTCTTC
TRBJ2-3 | TRBD2 | - | TRBV5-4 | CASSLSGRRADTQYF | TGTGCCAGCAGCCTTAGCGGGAGGAGGGCAGATACGCAGTATTTT
TRBJ2-7 | - | - | TRBV9 | CASSAASSSYEQYF | TGTGCCAGCAGCGCCGCCTCGAGCTCCTACGAGCAGTACTTC
TRBJ2-3 | - | - | TRBV4-1 | CASSQGPVTDTQYF | TGCGCCAGCAGCCAAGGGCCAGTTACAGATACGCAGTATTTT
TRBJ1-1 | - | once | TRBV27 | CASSQGTEAFF | TGTGCCAGCAGTCAGGGCACTGAAGCTTTCTTT
TRBJ2-3 | TRBD2 | - | TRBV9 | CASSVATASGYTDTQYF | TGTGCCAGCAGCGTAGCTACGGCTAGCGGATACACAGATACGCAGTATTTT
TRBJ2-2 | - | - | TRBV11-2 | CASSLDPESDTGELFF | TGTGCCAGCAGCTTAGACCCGGAGTCAGACACCGGGGAGCTGTTTTTT
TRBJ1-2 | TRBD1 | - | TRBV2 | CASSQENRGLKGYTF | TGTGCCAGCAGTCAAGAAAACAGGGGGCTAAAGGGCTACACCTTC
TRBJ1-1 | TRBD1 | - | TRBV13 | CASSDTGGTEAFF | TGTGCCAGCAGCGATACAGGGGGGACTGAAGCTTTCTTT
TRBJ2-1 | - | once | TRBV18 | CASSYMAGYNSYNEQFF | TGTGCCAGCTCATATATGGCGGGATACAACTCCTACAATGAGCAGTTCTTC
TRBJ2-7 | - | - | TRBV9 | CASSDQSGTYEQYF | TGTGCCAGCAGCGATCAAAGCGGTACCTACGAGCAGTACTTC
TRBJ1-5 | - | - | TRBV2 | CASSRAVGRVNQPQHF | TGTGCCAGCAGTAGAGCGGTGGGACGGGTGAATCAGCCCCAGCATTTT
TRBJ2-1 | TRBD2 | - | TRBV28 | CASKTQSAGAWYNEQFF | TGTGCCAGCAAAACTCAGAGTGCGGGAGCGTGGTACAATGAGCAGTTCTTC
TRBJ2-7 | - | - | TRBV5-5 | CASSSGDGGETYEQYF | TGTGCCAGCAGCTCGGGGGACGGGGGCGAGACCTACGAGCAGTACTTC
TRBJ1-4 | - | - | TRBV28 | CASSPLMGTNEKLFF | TGTGCCAGCAGCCCCTTGATGGGTACTAATGAAAAACTGTTTTTT
TRBJ2-6 | TRBD1 | - | TRBV29-1 | CSVWDGTGAGANVLTF | TGCAGCGTTTGGGACGGGACAGGGGCTGGGGCCAACGTCCTGACTTTC
TRBJ2-7 | - | - | TRBV7-9 | CASSAARSGSLEQYF | TGTGCCAGCAGCGCAGCCCGTTCAGGGTCCCTCGAGCAGTACTTC